Included here is one T cell receptor (beta chain) sequence, with context. Its antigen is still unknown. There were TCR beta CDR3 regions amplified from RNA transcripts. The TCR CDR3 was amplified in a first-round RT-PCR using the HTBI primer set. One entry per CDR3 protein, called by TCRdb with MiXCR from the multiplex PCR reads. The data contain about half a million distinct CDR3 sequences, roughly 25% of them singletons. This sample was taken from a study of T cells in Graves' hyperthyroidism and ophthalmopathy. Background on the study: Peripheral blood was secured at the point of initial diagnosis, before any treatment. Broader study findings: The blood repertoire included most of the expanded thyroid clonotypes above 0.001. The model's output predicted ophthalmopathy at a median of roughly 6.9 months prior to onset.

The CDR3 consists of 15 residues. Looked up from germline, CDR1 is SEHNR and CDR2 is FQNEAQ (reference sequence). With 6 bases clipped from V and 2 bases from J, the junction kept 10 bases outside the gene matches. Ophthalmopathy patients all had a Clinical Activity Score of at least 3, a NOSPECS grade of at least 4 and disease under 3 months old. The chain is built from TRBV7-9 and TRBJ2-7, with 7 bases lining up with TRBD1. Sequencing used blood. This clonotype was sampled from a woman in her thirties with Graves' ophthalmopathy. CDR3 protein: CASRRPGQIPYEQYF. In DNA, the CDR3 is TGTGCCAGCAGACGTCCGGGACAGATCCCCTACGAGCAGTACTTC.